The 21 T cell receptor beta chains given below trace back to one sample, sequenced in a study of spatial heterogeneity in lung cancer. General study findings and limits: It was found that expanded intratumoral alpha and beta TCR counts tracked tumor mutation counts.

Using its own MiXCR run on the 5' RACE reads, TCRdb lists one record per CDR3 protein. The repertoire includes 9,000 to 9,500 distinct CDR3 sequences, roughly 6.7% of them detected once, and 25% to 30% sits in the top ten. Noted time point: sample taken at primary tumor resection. These TCRs are of unknown antigen specificity. Sequenced here: lung tumor tissue, sampled at surgery. The receptors were gathered from a male donor with early-stage non-small cell lung cancer.

This clonotype was counted many times. The chain recombines TRBV27 with TRBJ2-2; TRBD2 might be the D (5 bases). This CDR3 contains 16 residues. Germline CDR1 is MNHEY and CDR2 is SMNVEV (reference sequence). Trimming removed 4 bases at V and 0 bases at J, with 12 bases between. The CDR3 nucleotides read TGTGCCAGCAGTTCGATTGGAGGCGCGAACACCGGGGAGCTGTTTTTT. Protein: CASSSIGGANTGELFF.

This clonotype was counted at least ten times. The chain is built from TRBV28 and TRBJ2-2; TRBD1 matches 7 bases. Germline CDR1 and CDR2: MDHEN and SYDVKM. The CDR3 sequence is 15 residues long. Trimming cost V 4 bases and J 0 bases; bases outside gene matches: 2. As DNA, the CDR3 is TGTGCCAGCAGTTGGGGACAGACGAACACCGGGGAGCTGTTTTTT. It yields the protein CASSWGQTNTGELFF.

This chain joins TRBV12-3 or TRBV12-4 and TRBJ2-1; D is unresolved. Between the trimmed V and J ends, which lost 7 bases and 8 bases, there was a span of 15 bases. The CDR3 length is 13 residues. In nucleotides, the CDR3 is TGTGCCAGCACCCCTTCAAACCGTCATGAGCAGTTCTTC. It yields the protein CASTPSNRHEQFF.

This clonotype was found many times. J is TRBJ1-2 and V is TRBV24-1; 8 nucleotides agree with TRBD1. Germline trimming cut 3 bases from V and 10 bases from J; bases unmatched to any gene: 9. The CDR3 totals 14 residues. CDR1 and CDR2 from the germline V gene are KGHDR and SFDVKD. The DNA of the CDR3 is TGTGCCACCAGTGATAGTGGGACAGGCGTCGACTACACCTTC. Protein sequence: CATSDSGTGVDYTF.

This clonotype appeared many times. The V and J genes are TRBV15 and TRBJ1-4; no firm D call. CDR1 is LNHNV, CDR2 YYDKDF, per germline (reference sequence). Trimming took off 5 bases at V and 4 bases at J, with 23 bases between the two ends. This CDR3 has 18 amino acids. CDR3 region: CATSGEGPGLMDNEKLFF. Written as DNA, the CDR3 is TGTGCCACCAGCGGTGAAGGCCCGGGTTTGATGGATAATGAAAAACTGTTTTTT.

In its sample, this clonotype was seen many times. The chain links TRBV7-8 to TRBJ2-3; D not resolved. Germline V lookup: CDR1 SGHVS, CDR2 FQNEAQ. The CDR3 extends over 16 amino acids. The V and J ends lost 3 bases and 2 bases respectively, with 15 bases between them. CDR3 DNA sequence: TGTGCCAGCAGCTTTTTTAACATCTTGGTCACAGATACGCAGTATTTT. This encodes CASSFFNILVTDTQYF.

The rearrangement uses TRBV10-3 and TRBJ2-1; 8 nucleotides line up with TRBD2. The J segment lost 6 bases and the V segment lost 6 bases, leaving 10 bases of the junction unmatched. The germline V gene encodes CDR1 ENHRY and CDR2 SYGVKD. This CDR3 comprises 15 residues. The CDR3: CAISQAAGGTNEQFF. The DNA of the CDR3 is TGTGCCATCAGCCAAGCGGCGGGGGGAACCAATGAGCAGTTCTTC.

This clonotype was seen repeatedly, ten times or more. The chain combines TRBV6-4 with TRBJ1-1; D is unresolved. Trimming stripped 0 bases from V and 4 bases from J, with 24 bases between. The CDR3 consists of 19 residues. Germline-derived CDR1 and CDR2 are MRHNA and SNTAGT. This CDR3 is CASSDSSWRPRRVVTEAFF. Written as DNA, the CDR3 is TGTGCCAGCAGTGACTCATCCTGGCGGCCCCGAAGGGTGGTCACTGAAGCTTTCTTT.

Details on this clonotype: Relative to the germline gene, one junction end is altered; a read error may explain this. The chain employs TRBV7-3 and TRBJ2-3, with 7 bases that match TRBD2. Looked up from germline, CDR1 is SGHTA and CDR2 is FQGTGA. CDR3 length: 16 residues. CDR3 nucleotide sequence: TGTGCCAGCGGCTTAAGGGCAGCGGGGCTCACAGATACGCAGTATTTT. This codes for CASGLRAAGLTDTQYF.

Ten or more counts support this clonotype. The chain links TRBV7-2 to TRBJ2-3; D remains unclear. Trimming stripped 6 bases from V and 1 base from J, with 11 bases between. Germline CDR1 and CDR2: SGHTA and FQGNSA. CDR3 size: 14 residues. CDR3 in amino acids: CASRSDRGTDTQYF. The DNA of the CDR3 is TGTGCCAGCAGATCAGACCGAGGCACAGATACGCAGTATTTT.

This clonotype was detected ten times or more. The chain links TRBV20-1 to TRBJ2-1; D is uncertain. The CDR3 totals 13 residues. Deletions cut 3 bases from V and 7 bases from J, with 13 bases between. Germline CDR1 and CDR2: DFQATT and SNEGSKA (reference sequence). CDR3 residues: CSARKPGRNEQFF. The CDR3 DNA reads as TGCAGTGCTAGGAAACCCGGTCGGAATGAGCAGTTCTTC.

This sequence joins TRBV27 and TRBJ1-6; D possibly corresponds to TRBD1 (6 bases). This CDR3 has 14 amino acids. Per germline, CDR1 MNHEY and CDR2 SMNVEV (reference sequence). V dropped 3 bases and J dropped 7 bases, with 10 bases sitting between them. The CDR3 is CASSFEGENSPLHF. Written as DNA, the CDR3 is TGTGCCAGCAGTTTCGAGGGGGAGAATTCACCCCTCCACTTT.

This clonotype was seen repeatedly, ten times or more. V gene TRBV7-8 combines with J gene TRBJ1-3, with TRBD1 matching 8 bases. The length of the CDR3 is 14 residues. The ends lost 4 bases at V and 4 bases at J; junction bases unmatched: 3. Germline V lookup: CDR1 SGHVS, CDR2 FQNEAQ. The CDR3 DNA reads TGTGCCAGCAGCTCGACAGGGGAGGGAAACACCATATATTTT. Translating gives CASSSTGEGNTIYF.

This clonotype came up many times. The chain couples TRBV7-9 to TRBJ1-2; D is perhaps TRBD1 (6 bases). Trimming took off 1 base at V and 8 bases at J, with 17 bases between the two ends. CDR1 SEHNR and CDR2 FQNEAQ come from the germline V gene (reference sequence). This CDR3 is built from 15 residues. DNA for the CDR3: TGTGCCAGCAGCTTAGGGGACACATCAGCTGGAGGCTACACCTTC. It specifies CASSLGDTSAGGYTF.

This clonotype was counted ten times or more. The chain recombines TRBV29-1 with TRBJ2-5, with 7 nucleotides matching TRBD2. The germline gives CDR1 SQVTM, CDR2 ANQGSEA. The CDR3 totals 12 residues. The V segment lost 8 bases and the J segment 1 base; nucleotides outside the gene matches: 4. CDR3: CSPQRGQETQYF. DNA for the CDR3: TGCAGCCCCCAGCGGGGCCAAGAGACCCAGTACTTC.

By sample fraction, this clonotype is large. This chain uses TRBV12-3 or TRBV12-4 with TRBJ1-2; D is undetermined. V lost 5 bases to trimming and J lost 4 bases, with 17 bases between them. This CDR3 has 15 residues. CDR3 sequence reads: CASSPHGEQSYGYTF. The CDR3 DNA is TGTGCCAGCAGTCCCCACGGAGAACAGAGCTATGGCTACACCTTC.

The gene calls are TRBV27 and TRBJ2-1; 7 bases agree with TRBD1. V gave up 3 bases and J gave up 5 bases; unmatched junction bases: 4. The germline gives CDR1 MNHEY, CDR2 SMNVEV (reference sequence). CDR3 size: 14 residues. Here the CDR3 reads CASSFAGTDNEQFF. CDR3 nucleotide sequence: TGTGCCAGCAGTTTCGCCGGGACAGACAATGAGCAGTTCTTC.

This clonotype appeared many times. The chain couples TRBV20-1 to TRBJ1-5; D unclear. CDR1 and CDR2 from the germline V gene are DFQATT and SNEGSKA (reference sequence). The CDR3 loop spans 14 amino acids. V was cut by 2 bases and J by 7 bases, with 15 bases left in between. The CDR3 region is CSARPEAFIQPQHF. The CDR3 region has the DNA TGCAGTGCTAGACCCGAGGCCTTCATCCAGCCCCAGCATTTT.

Judged by abundance, this clonotype is medium-sized. The rearrangement joins TRBV6-2 or TRBV6-3 to TRBJ1-2; 7 positions agree with TRBD1. V gave up 0 bases and J gave up 6 bases; unmatched junction bases: 4. CDR3 length: 14 residues. Germline V gene sequence: CDR1 MNHEY, CDR2 SVGEGT. The CDR3 sequence: CASSYSSTGNGYTF. The CDR3 DNA is TGTGCCAGCAGTTACTCGTCGACAGGGAATGGCTACACCTTC.

This clonotype came up a few times. This chain links TRBV28 with TRBJ2-5, with 12 bases lining up with TRBD2. The CDR3 is 16 residues long. Trimming took 6 bases from V and 1 from J; bases not matched to a gene: 6. Germline-derived CDR1 and CDR2 are MDHEN and SYDVKM. The CDR3 DNA follows: TGTGCCAGCAGAAGACTAGCGGGGGTTATCCAAGAGACCCAGTACTTC. Encoded protein: CASRRLAGVIQETQYF.

This clonotype came up many times. V and J are TRBV7-9 and TRBJ2-7, with D hard to call. This CDR3 has 14 amino acids. Between the trimmed V and J ends, which lost 2 bases and 5 bases, there was a span of 13 bases. CDR1 and CDR2 (germline): SEHNR, FQNEAQ (reference sequence). The CDR3 DNA reads TGTGCCAGCAGCTTACTAGACCCAGTAGACGAGCAGTACTTC. Its translation: CASSLLDPVDEQYF.